This T cell receptor beta chain was profiled in a study of tumor and adjacent non-tumor tissue in lung cancer. Study-wide context: The patients, about nine men and about 5 women, were roughly 30 to 76 with stage I to III disease.

TCRbeta libraries were built with three rounds of nested PCR, modified from ARM-PCR. TCRdb used MiXCR to reprocess the multiplex PCR reads, holding one entry per CDR3 protein. The sample carries 35,000 to 50,000 distinct CDR3 sequences, less than 65% recorded once. CDR1 is WSHSY, CDR2 SAAADI, per germline. The CDR3 has 13 residues. RNA was extracted from bulk tissue without any cell sorting. Distant lung tissue was collected more than 3 cm away from the tumor edge. The origin of this receptor is a man over 45 with non-small cell lung cancer. J is TRBJ2-7 and V is TRBV10-2; D is perhaps TRBD1 or TRBD2 (5 bases each). Sequenced sample: distant non-tumor lung tissue. The CDR3 reads CASGSGTNYEQYF. CDR3 nucleotide sequence: TGCGCTAGTGGATCCGGGACCAACTATGAGCAGTACTTC.